Listed here is a single T cell receptor (beta chain). The antigen this receptor binds is unknown. Base qualities are not recorded, but no much larger clone differs from it by a single base. According to the germline V gene (reference sequence), CDR1 reads LNHNV and CDR2 reads YYDKDF. Cut back by 0 bases and 2 bases, the V and J ends lie 16 bases apart. From the cysteine up to the phenylalanine, the CDR3 has a length of 17 residues. Of the read, only the CDR3 DNA is kept; its 51 bases are in frame from base 1. The immunoSEQ Assay, a bias-controlled multiplex PCR, was used to amplify TCRbeta CDR3 regions from genomic DNA. As for the authors' bioinformatics: Nucleated cell counts per sample were estimated from amplification of reference gene primers within the assay. Sequence reads were collapsed and filtered to measure the absolute abundance of every unique TCRbeta CDR3 rearrangement. For each sample, productive Simpson clonality was calculated by taking the square root of Simpson's diversity index across productive rearrangements. In TCRdb, the immuneACCESS table is reduced to in-frame sequences with V and J assigned. These tables do not hold every clone; where another copy was compared, an unresolved V gene accounts for under half, and the others remain unexplained. V, J and clone size are taken as reported in that table, and D and trimming were inferred from the DNA itself. This sample has a few hundred thousand clones in its table, and approximately 90% of those were observed once. 0.8% to 0.9% of the sample is held by the ten biggest clonotypes.

This sample is drawn from a study of blood T cell repertoires in COVID-19 (dated by TCRdb to 2020 to 2021). In the study overall: Collaborator samples came from the United States, Italy and Spain and covered acute and convalescent phases of COVID-19. Where HLA class I and class II types were available, the types were taken from metadata supplied by the sample provider, not from assay-based typing. The material from the prospective study consisted of cDNA or gDNA derived from T cells, B-cell-depleted T cells, or PBMCs. The dataset comprised deeply sampled blood TCRbeta repertoires from subjects exposed to, actively infected with, or recovered from COVID-19. A freely available public database, intended as a resource for researchers studying the immune response to SARS-CoV-2, is where the repertoires were released. The sample metadata nearly always contained a de-identified subject ID, COVID-19 status, age in years and sex. Samples were obtained from the ongoing ImmuneRACE study (first 160 participants) and from about 1,300 subjects provided by 6 global collaborators. On the study overall, not on this receptor specifically: Clinical and demographic metadata were provided uncurated, with the amount varying by source and participant.

One collaborating source in Seattle enrolled patients during active infection and followed them longitudinally through the course of disease. Whole blood was collected in K2EDTA tubes by collaborating institutions according to the institutions' own protocols. For TCRbeta analysis, collaborator samples were shipped as frozen whole blood, as isolated PBMCs, or as DNA extracted from either sample type. Input material: peripheral blood. The sequence was collected from a man aged 18 to 29 with COVID-19, enrolled during active disease. Here the chain combines TRBV15 and TRBJ2-5; tentative D gene TRBD2, with 5 bases matching. This receptor has the CDR3 CATSRDEGAAHQETQYF. In nucleotide form, the sequence is TGTGCCACCAGCAGAGATGAGGGCGCGGCCCATCAAGAGACCCAGTACTTC. Supplemented by the reference TRBV15 and TRBJ2-5 proteins around the CDR3, the complete variable domain is DAMVIQNPRYQVTQFGKPVTLSCSQTLNHNVMYWYQQKSSQAPKLLFHYYDKDFNNEADTPDNFQSRRPNTSFCFLDIRSPGLGDTAMYLCATSRDEGAAHQETQYFGPGTRLLVL.